Included here is one T cell receptor beta chain sequence, with context. The data are from a study of shared T cell receptors in the human thymus. Clones were read by immunoSEQ multiplex PCR, and TCRdb kept only the in-frame ones, dropping some. The repertoire has hundreds of thousands of clones, 80% to 90% of them found once; the top ten carry around 0.0094%. The data also belong to a second study, concerning human thymus T cells.

This sequence was found in a girl under three years old with a congenital heart defect. Input material: thymocytes.

This CDR3 is CASSGRISRGWDTEAFF. For the CDR3, the DNA is TGTGCCAGCAGTGGGCGAATATCCAGGGGGTGGGACACTGAAGCTTTCTTT. The V and J genes are TRBV6-1 and TRBJ1-1; TRBD1 matches at 7 bases. The CDR3 is 17 amino acids. Germline values: CDR1 MNHNS, CDR2 SASEGT. The V gene end was trimmed by 4 bases and the J gene end by 3 bases; junction bases not matched to a gene: 14.